This T cell receptor (beta chain) was observed in a study of blood T cell repertoires in COVID-19. Study summary: Samples taken during acute and convalescent COVID-19 were collected in the United States, Italy and Spain. T cells, B-cell-depleted T cells, or PBMCs provided the cDNA or gDNA that served as material.

Libraries were prepared by immunoSEQ multiplex PCR; TCRdb keeps only in-frame clonotypes and omits some of them. Of 30,000 to 40,000 clones listed, around 85% are singletons. This clone came up once. Looked up from germline, CDR1 is MNHEY and CDR2 is SVGEGT. The length of the CDR3 is 18 residues. V was shortened by 4 bases and J by 0 bases, with 19 bases between the two germline ends. Sequencing was done on a sample of peripheral blood. V and J are TRBV6-2 or TRBV6-3 and TRBJ1-5; possible D gene TRBD1, 6 bases. The clonotype comes from a man aged 60-69 years with active or convalescent COVID-19. For the CDR3, the DNA is TGTGCCAGCAGTTCCTACAGGGCGGTGGTGAATAGCAATCAGCCCCAGCATTTT. Amino acid sequence: CASSSYRAVVNSNQPQHF.